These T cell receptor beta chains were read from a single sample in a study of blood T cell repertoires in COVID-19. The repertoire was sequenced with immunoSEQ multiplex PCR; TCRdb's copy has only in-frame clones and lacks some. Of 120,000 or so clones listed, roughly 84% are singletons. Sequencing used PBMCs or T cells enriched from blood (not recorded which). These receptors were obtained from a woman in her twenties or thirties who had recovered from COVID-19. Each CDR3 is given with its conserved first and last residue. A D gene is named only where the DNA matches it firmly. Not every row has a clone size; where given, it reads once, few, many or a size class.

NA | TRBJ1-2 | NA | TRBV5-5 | CASSPGGGYTF | TGTGCCAGCAGCCCGGGGGGTGGCTACACCTTC
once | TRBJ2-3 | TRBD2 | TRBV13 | CASSSTSGSYTDTQYF | TGTGCCAGCAGCTCCACTAGCGGGAGTTACACAGATACGCAGTATTTT
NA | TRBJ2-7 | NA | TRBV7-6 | CASSFIGASAEQYF | TGTGCCAGCAGCTTTATCGGGGCTAGCGCCGAGCAGTACTTC
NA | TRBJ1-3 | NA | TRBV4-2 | CASSPASLTGAGNTIYF | TGTGCCAGCAGCCCAGCCAGCCTTACAGGTGCTGGAAACACCATATATTTT
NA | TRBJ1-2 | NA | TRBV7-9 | CASIPRGVYGYTF | TGTGCCAGCATTCCCCGCGGGGTCTATGGCTACACCTTC
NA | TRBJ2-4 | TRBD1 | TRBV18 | CASSPFTGTGGIFGKNIQYF | TGTGCCAGCTCACCCTTCACCGGGACAGGGGGCATCTTTGGCAAAAACATTCAGTACTTC
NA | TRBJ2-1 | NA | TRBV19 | CASSIDGGNEQFF | TGTGCCAGTAGTATTGATGGGGGGAATGAGCAGTTCTTC
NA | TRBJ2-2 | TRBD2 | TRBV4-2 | CASSWGTSGTGELFF | TGTGCCAGCAGCTGGGGGACTAGCGGGACCGGGGAGCTGTTTTTT
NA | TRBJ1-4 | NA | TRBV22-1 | CPGSAPGRAEGGNEKLFF | TGTCCTGGGAGCGCACCCGGCAGGGCAGAAGGTGGTAATGAAAAACTGTTTTTT
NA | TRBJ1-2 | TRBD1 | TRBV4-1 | CASSQENRGGLYGYTF | TGCGCCAGCAGCCAAGAAAACAGGGGCGGTCTTTACGGCTACACCTTC
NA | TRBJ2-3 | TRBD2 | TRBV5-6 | CASSLYGRAADTQYF | TGTGCCAGCAGCTTGTACGGGAGGGCCGCAGATACGCAGTATTTT
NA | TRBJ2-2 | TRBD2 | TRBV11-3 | CASSLNPSGRDTGELFF | TGTGCCAGCAGCTTAAACCCTAGCGGGAGGGACACCGGGGAGCTGTTTTTT
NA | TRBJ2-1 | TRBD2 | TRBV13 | CASSATTSGEGHEQFF | TGTGCCAGCAGCGCCACGACTAGCGGGGAGGGGCATGAGCAGTTCTTC
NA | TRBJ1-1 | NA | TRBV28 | CASSLGGASRF | TGTGCCAGCAGTTTAGGGGGGGCCTCCCGATTT
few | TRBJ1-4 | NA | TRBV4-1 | CASSQSGQTQEKLFF | TGCGCCAGCAGCCAATCCGGACAGACCCAGGAAAAACTGTTTTTT
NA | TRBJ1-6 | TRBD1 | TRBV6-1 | CASSGGAGGAYNSPLHF | TGTGCCAGCAGTGGGGGCGCAGGGGGCGCGTATAATTCACCCCTCCACTTT
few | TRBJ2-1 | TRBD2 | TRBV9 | CASSVTSVSYNEQFF | TGTGCCAGCAGCGTTACTAGCGTTTCCTACAATGAGCAGTTCTTC
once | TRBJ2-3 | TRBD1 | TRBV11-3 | CASSSGTGTLDTQYF | TGTGCCAGCAGCTCCGGGACAGGGACTTTGGATACGCAGTATTTT
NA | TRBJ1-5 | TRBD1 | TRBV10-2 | CASSELRDRKNQPQHF | TGCGCCAGCAGTGAGCTCCGGGACAGAAAAAATCAGCCCCAGCATTTT
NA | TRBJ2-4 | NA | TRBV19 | CASSDRLAKNIQYF | TGTGCCAGTAGCGACAGACTAGCCAAAAACATTCAGTACTTC
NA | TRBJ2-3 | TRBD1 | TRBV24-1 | CATSDPGQGWDTQYF | TGTGCCACCAGTGACCCGGGACAGGGTTGGGATACGCAGTATTTT
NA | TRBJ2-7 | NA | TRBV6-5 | CASSPVSSYEQYF | TGTGCCAGCAGTCCCGTGAGCTCCTACGAGCAGTACTTC
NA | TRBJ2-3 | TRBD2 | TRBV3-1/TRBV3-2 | CASSQDGTSGGTQYF | TGTGCCAGCAGCCAAGACGGGACTAGCGGGGGTACGCAGTATTTT
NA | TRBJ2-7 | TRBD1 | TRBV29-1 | CSVERGTGSSYEQYF | TGCAGCGTTGAGCGCGGGACAGGGAGCTCCTACGAGCAGTACTTC
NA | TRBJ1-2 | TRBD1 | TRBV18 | CASSPRQGAVYGYTF | TGTGCCAGCTCTCCGCGACAGGGGGCGGTCTATGGCTACACCTTC
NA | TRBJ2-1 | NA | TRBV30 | CAWSVPGVVNEQFF | TGTGCCTGGAGTGTGCCGGGAGTTGTCAATGAGCAGTTCTTC
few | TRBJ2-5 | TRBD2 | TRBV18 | CASSPGLAGEKTQYF | TGTGCCAGCTCACCGGGACTAGCGGGAGAAAAGACCCAGTACTTC
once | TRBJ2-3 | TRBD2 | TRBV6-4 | CASSDPRLAGGPTSSTDTQYF | TGTGCCAGCAGTGACCCCCGACTAGCGGGAGGCCCAACATCTAGCACAGATACGCAGTATTTT
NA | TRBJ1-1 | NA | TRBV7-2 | CASSPSNGGRTEAFF | TGTGCCAGCAGCCCGTCAAACGGGGGAAGGACTGAAGCTTTCTTT
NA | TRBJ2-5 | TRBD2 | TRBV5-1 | CASSTVAGPPLETQYF | TGCGCCAGCAGCACCGTAGCGGGTCCCCCCCTAGAGACCCAGTACTTC
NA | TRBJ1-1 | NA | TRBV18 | CASSRAGSDTEAFF | TGTGCCAGCTCACGGGCAGGGTCGGACACTGAAGCTTTCTTT
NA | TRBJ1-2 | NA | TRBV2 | CASSEALGWGRNYGYTF | TGTGCCAGCAGTGAAGCGCTTGGTTGGGGGCGCAACTATGGCTACACCTTC
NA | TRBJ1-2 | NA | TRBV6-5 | CASSIVGNYGYTF | TGTGCCAGCAGTATCGTCGGGAACTATGGCTACACCTTC